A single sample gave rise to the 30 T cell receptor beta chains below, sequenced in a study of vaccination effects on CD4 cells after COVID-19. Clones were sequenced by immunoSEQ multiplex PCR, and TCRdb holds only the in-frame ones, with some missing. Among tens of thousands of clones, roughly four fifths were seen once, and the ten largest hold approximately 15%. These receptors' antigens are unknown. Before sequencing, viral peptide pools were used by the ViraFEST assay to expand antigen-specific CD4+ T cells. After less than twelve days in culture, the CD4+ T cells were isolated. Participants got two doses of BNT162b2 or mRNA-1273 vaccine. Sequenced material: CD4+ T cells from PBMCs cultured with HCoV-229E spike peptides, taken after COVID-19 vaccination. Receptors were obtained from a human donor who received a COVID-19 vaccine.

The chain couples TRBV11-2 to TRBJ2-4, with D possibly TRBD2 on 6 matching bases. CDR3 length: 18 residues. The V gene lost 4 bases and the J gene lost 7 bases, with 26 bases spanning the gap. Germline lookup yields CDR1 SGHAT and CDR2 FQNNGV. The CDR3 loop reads CASSSRRREGGLWNIQYF. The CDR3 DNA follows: TGTGCCAGCAGCTCTCGCCGGAGGGAAGGCGGCCTTTGGAACATTCAGTACTTC.

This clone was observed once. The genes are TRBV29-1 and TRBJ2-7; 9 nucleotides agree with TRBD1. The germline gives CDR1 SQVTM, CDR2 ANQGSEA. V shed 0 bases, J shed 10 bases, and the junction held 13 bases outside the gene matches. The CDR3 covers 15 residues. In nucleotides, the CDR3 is TGCAGCGTTGAAGAACCGGGACAGGGTTATTATCTTCAGTACTTC. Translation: CSVEEPGQGYYLQYF.

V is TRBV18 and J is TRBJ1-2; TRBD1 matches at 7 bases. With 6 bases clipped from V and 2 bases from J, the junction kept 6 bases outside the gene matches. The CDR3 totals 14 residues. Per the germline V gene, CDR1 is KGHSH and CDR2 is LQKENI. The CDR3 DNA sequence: TGTGCCAGCTCGTTCGACAGGGAAAACTATGGCTACACCTTC. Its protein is CASSFDRENYGYTF. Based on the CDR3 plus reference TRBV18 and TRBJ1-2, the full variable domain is NAGVMQNPRHLVRRRGQEARLRCSPMKGHSHVYWYRQLPEEGLKFMVYLQKENIIDESGMPKERFSAEFPKEGPSILRIQQVVRGDSAAYFCASSFDRENYGYTFGSGTRLTVV.

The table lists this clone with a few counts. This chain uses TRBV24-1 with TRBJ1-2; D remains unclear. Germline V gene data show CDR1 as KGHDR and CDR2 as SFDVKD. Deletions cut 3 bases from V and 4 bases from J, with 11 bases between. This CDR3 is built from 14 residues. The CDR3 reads CATSDLGSSYGYTF. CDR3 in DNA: TGTGCCACCAGTGATCTAGGGAGCAGCTATGGCTACACCTTC.

The CDR3 here is CASRTPGQGNEQYF. CDR3 nucleotide sequence: TGTGCCAGCAGGACACCGGGACAGGGAAACGAGCAGTACTTC. The chain joins TRBV5-8 to TRBJ2-7; 9 nucleotides line up with TRBD1. Germline V gene data show CDR1 as SGHTS and CDR2 as YDEGEE. CDR3 size: 14 residues. Unmatched junction bases numbered 8, after V lost 5 bases and J lost 5 bases. Supplemented by reference TRBV5-8 and TRBJ2-7, the full variable domain reads EAGVTQSPTHLIKTRGQQATLRCSPISGHTSVYWYQQALGLGLQFLLWYDEGEERNRGNFPPRFSGRQFPNYSSELNVNALELEDSALYLCASRTPGQGNEQYFGPGTRLTVT.

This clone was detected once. The DNA for the CDR3 is TGTGCCAGTAGATCTCGGGGACAGACCCTCTATGGCTACACCTTC. Amino acid sequence: CASRSRGQTLYGYTF. This chain links TRBV19 with TRBJ1-2; 7 bases are a match to TRBD1. V dropped 6 bases and J dropped 4; count of bases not matched to a gene: 11. The length of the CDR3 is 15 residues. CDR1 is LNHDA and CDR2 is SQIVND in the germline V gene (reference sequence).

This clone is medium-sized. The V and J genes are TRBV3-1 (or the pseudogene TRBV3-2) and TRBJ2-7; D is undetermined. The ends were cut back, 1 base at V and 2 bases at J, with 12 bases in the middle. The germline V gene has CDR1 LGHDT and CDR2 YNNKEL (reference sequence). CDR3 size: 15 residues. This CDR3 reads CASSQGLVLTYEQYF. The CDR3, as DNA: TGTGCCAGCAGCCAAGGACTTGTTCTCACCTACGAGCAGTACTTC.

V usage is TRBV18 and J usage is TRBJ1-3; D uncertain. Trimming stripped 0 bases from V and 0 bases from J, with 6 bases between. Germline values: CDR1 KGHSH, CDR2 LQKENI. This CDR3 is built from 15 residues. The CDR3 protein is CASSPPANSGNTIYF. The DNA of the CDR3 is TGTGCCAGCTCACCACCCGCTAACTCTGGAAACACCATATATTTT. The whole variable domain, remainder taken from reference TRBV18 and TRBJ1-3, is NAGVMQNPRHLVRRRGQEARLRCSPMKGHSHVYWYRQLPEEGLKFMVYLQKENIIDESGMPKERFSAEFPKEGPSILRIQQVVRGDSAAYFCASSPPANSGNTIYFGEGSWLTVV.

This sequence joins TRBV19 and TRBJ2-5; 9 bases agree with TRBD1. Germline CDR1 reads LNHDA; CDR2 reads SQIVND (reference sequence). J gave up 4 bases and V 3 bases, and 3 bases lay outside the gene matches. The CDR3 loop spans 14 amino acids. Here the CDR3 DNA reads TGTGCCAGTAGTATTCGGGACAGGGTAGAGACCCAGTACTTC. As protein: CASSIRDRVETQYF.

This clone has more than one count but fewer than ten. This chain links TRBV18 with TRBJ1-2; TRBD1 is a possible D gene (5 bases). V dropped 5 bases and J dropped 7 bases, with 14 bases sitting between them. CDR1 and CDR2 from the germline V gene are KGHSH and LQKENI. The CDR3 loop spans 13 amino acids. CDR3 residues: CASSTDGAGGYTF. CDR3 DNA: TGTGCCAGCTCAACGGACGGGGCCGGTGGCTACACCTTC.

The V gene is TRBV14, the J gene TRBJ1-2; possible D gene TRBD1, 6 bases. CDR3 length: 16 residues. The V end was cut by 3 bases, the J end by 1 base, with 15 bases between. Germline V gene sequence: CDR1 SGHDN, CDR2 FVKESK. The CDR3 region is CASSHKPGAGNYGYTF. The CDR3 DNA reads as TGTGCCAGCAGCCACAAACCAGGGGCTGGTAACTATGGCTACACCTTC.

CDR3 DNA sequence: TGTGCCAGTAGGGAATACAATGAGCAGTTCTTC. Its protein is CASREYNEQFF. V and J are TRBV19 and TRBJ2-1, with no clear D. The CDR3 runs to 11 residues. The germline CDR1 and CDR2 sequences are LNHDA and SQIVND (reference sequence). With 6 bases removed from V and 4 bases from J, the gap between germline ends came to 4 bases.

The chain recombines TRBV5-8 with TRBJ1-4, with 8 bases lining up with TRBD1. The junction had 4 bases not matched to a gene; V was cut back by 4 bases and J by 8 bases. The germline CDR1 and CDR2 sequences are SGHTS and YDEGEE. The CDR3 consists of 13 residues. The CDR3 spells CASSRRQGEKLFF. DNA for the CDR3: TGTGCCAGCAGCCGTAGACAGGGGGAAAAACTGTTTTTT.

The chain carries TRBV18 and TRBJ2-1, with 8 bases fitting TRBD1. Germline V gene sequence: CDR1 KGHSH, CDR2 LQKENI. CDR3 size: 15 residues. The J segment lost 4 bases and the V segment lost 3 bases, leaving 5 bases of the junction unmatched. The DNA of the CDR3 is TGTGCCAGCTCACCCCGGACAGGGATTTACAATGAGCAGTTCTTC. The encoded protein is CASSPRTGIYNEQFF.

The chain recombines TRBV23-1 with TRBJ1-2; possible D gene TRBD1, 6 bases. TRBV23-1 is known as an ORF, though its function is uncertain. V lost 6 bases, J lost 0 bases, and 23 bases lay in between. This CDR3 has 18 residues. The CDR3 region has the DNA TGCGCCAGCAGCCAAAGGACAGCCTCAAGCTACCCTAACTATGGCTACACCTTC. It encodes CASSQRTASSYPNYGYTF.

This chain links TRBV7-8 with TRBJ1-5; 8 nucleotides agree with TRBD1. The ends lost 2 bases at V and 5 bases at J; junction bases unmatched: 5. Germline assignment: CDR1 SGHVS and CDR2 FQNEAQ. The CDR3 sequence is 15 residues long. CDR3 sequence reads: CASSLNGQGHQPQHF. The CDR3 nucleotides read TGTGCCAGCAGCTTAAACGGACAGGGTCATCAGCCCCAGCATTTT.

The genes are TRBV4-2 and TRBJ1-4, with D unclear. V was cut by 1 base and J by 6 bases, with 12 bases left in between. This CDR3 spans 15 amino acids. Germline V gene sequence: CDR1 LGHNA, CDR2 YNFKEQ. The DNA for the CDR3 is TGTGCCAGCAGCCAAGTGTACCTAGAGGATGAAAAACTGTTTTTT. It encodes CASSQVYLEDEKLFF.

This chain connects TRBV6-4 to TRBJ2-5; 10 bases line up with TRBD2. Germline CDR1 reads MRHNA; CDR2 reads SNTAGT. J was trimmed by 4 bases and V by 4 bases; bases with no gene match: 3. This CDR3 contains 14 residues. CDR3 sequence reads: CASSVTSGVETQYF. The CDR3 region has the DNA TGTGCCAGCAGTGTAACTAGCGGGGTAGAGACCCAGTACTTC.

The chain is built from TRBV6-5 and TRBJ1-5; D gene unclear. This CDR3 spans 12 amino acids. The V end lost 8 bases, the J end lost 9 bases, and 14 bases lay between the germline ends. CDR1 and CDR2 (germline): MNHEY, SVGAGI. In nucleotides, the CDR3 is TGTGCCAGCGGCACGGGAGATTTGCCCCAGCATTTT. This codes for CASGTGDLPQHF.

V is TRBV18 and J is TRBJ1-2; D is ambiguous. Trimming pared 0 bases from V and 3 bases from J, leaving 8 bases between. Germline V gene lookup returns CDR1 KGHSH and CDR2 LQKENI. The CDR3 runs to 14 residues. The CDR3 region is CASSPPGVDYGYTF. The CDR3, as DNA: TGTGCCAGCTCACCACCTGGGGTTGACTATGGCTACACCTTC.

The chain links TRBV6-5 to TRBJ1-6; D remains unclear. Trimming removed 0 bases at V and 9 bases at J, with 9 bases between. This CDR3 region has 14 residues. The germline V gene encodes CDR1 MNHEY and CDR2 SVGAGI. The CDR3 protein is CASSYSRVLSPLHF. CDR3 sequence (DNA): TGTGCCAGCAGTTACTCGAGGGTGCTTTCACCCCTCCACTTT.

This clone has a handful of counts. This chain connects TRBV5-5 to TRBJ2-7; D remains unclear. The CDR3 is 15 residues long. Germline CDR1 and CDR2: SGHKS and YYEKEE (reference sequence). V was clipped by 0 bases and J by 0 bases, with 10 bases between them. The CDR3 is CASSLAARHSYEQYF. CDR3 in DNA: TGTGCCAGCAGCTTGGCCGCGCGACACTCCTACGAGCAGTACTTC.

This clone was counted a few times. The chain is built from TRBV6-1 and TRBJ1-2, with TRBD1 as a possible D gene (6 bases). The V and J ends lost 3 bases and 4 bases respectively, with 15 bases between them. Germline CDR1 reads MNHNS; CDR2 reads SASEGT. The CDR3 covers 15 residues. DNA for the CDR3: TGTGCCAGCAGTGAGACCGGACAGTTCGTCTATGGCTACACCTTC. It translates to CASSETGQFVYGYTF.

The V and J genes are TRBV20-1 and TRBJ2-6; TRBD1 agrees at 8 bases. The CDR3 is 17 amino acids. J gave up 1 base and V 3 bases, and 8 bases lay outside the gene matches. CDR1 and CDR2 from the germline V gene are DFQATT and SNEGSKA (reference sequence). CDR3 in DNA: TGCAGTGCTAGTGGAAGGGGACAGGCGTCTGGGGCCAACGTCCTGACTTTC. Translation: CSASGRGQASGANVLTF.

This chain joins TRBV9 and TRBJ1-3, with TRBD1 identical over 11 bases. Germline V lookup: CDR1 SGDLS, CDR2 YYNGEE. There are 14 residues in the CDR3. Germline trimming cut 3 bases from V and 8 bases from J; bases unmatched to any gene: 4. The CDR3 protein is CASSGDRGSDTIYF. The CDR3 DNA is TGTGCCAGCAGCGGGGACAGGGGGTCAGACACCATATATTTT.

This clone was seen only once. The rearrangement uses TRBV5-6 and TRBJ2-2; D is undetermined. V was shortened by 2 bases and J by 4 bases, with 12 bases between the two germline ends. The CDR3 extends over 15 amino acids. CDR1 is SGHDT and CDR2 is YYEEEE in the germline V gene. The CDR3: CASSFIVGFTGELFF. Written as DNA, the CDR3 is TGTGCCAGCAGCTTTATTGTAGGATTCACCGGGGAGCTGTTTTTT.

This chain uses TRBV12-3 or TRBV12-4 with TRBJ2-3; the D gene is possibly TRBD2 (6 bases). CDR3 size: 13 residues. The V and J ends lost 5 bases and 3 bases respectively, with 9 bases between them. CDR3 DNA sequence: TGTGCCAGCAGTCTACTAGCAACAGATACGCAGTATTTT. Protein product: CASSLLATDTQYF.

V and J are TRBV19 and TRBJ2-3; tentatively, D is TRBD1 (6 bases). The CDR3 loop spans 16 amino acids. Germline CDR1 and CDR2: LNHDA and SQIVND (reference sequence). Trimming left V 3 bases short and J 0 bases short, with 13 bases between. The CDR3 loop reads CASSIVQGPSTDTQYF. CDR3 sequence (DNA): TGTGCCAGTAGTATTGTCCAGGGGCCTAGCACAGATACGCAGTATTTT.

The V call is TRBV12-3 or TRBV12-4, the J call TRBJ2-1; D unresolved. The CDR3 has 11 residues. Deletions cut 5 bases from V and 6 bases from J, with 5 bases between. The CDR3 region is CASSLTNEQFF. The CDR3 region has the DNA TGTGCCAGCAGTCTCACCAATGAGCAGTTCTTC.

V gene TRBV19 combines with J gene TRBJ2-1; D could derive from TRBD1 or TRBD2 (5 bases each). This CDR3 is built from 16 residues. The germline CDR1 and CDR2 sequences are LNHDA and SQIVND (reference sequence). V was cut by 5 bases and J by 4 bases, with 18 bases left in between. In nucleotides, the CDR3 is TGTGCCAGTAGTCTACAAGCCGGGACGGAGTACAATGAGCAGTTCTTC. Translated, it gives CASSLQAGTEYNEQFF.